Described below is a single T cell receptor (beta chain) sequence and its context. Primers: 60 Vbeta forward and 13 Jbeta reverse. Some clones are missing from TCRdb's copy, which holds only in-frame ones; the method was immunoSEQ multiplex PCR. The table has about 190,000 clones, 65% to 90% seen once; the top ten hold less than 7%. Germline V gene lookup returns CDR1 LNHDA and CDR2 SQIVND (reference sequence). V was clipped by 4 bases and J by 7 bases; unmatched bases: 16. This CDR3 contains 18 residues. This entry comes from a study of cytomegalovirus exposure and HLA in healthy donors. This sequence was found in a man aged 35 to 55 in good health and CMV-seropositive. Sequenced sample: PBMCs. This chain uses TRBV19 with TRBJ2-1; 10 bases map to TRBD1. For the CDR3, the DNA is TGTGCCAGTAGTACCAGGGACATCCGGGACAGGGGTTTAAATGAGCAGTTCTTC. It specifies CASSTRDIRDRGLNEQFF.